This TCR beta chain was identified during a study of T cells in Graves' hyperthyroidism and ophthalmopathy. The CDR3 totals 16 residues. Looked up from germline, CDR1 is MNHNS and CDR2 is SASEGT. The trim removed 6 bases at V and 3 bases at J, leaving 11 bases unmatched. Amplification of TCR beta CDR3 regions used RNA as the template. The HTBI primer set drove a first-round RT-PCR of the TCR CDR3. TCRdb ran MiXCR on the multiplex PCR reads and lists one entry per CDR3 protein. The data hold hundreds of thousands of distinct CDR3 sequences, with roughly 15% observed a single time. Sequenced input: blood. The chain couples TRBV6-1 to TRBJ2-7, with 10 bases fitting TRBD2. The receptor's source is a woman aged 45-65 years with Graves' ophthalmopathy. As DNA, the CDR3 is TGTGCCAGCAGACGTGGAGTAGCGGGAGGAGGCTACGAGCAGTACTTC. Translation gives CASRRGVAGGGYEQYF.